These 10 T cell receptor beta chains share one sample of origin, sequenced in a study of cytomegalovirus exposure and HLA in healthy donors. Primers: 60 Vbeta forward and 13 Jbeta reverse. Using immunoSEQ multiplex PCR, the repertoire was profiled, and TCRdb retains in-frame clones only, with some absent. The data contain fewer than 250,000 clones, roughly 85% of them singletons. Material for sequencing was PBMCs. All receptors derive from a man aged 18 to 30 in good health and CMV-seronegative.

The chain has TRBV4-1 and TRBJ2-7; the D gene is possibly TRBD1 (5 bases). Trimming took off 0 bases at V and 5 bases at J, with 8 bases between the two ends. Germline V CDR1 and CDR2: MGHRA, YSYEKL. The CDR3 extends over 13 amino acids. This CDR3 reads CASSQDLGDEQYF. The CDR3 DNA reads as TGCGCCAGCAGCCAAGATTTAGGGGACGAGCAGTACTTC.

V usage is TRBV15 and J usage is TRBJ2-1; D might be TRBD2 (6 bases). Per the germline V gene, CDR1 is LNHNV and CDR2 is YYDKDF (reference sequence). V lost 6 bases, J lost 2 bases, and 14 bases lay in between. This CDR3 spans 15 amino acids. CDR3 amino acids: CATRSGAGPYNEQFF. In nucleotides, the CDR3 is TGTGCCACCAGGTCGGGCGCGGGGCCCTACAATGAGCAGTTCTTC. Full variable domain (missing parts from reference TRBV15 and TRBJ2-1): DAMVIQNPRYQVTQFGKPVTLSCSQTLNHNVMYWYQQKSSQAPKLLFHYYDKDFNNEADTPDNFQSRRPNTSFCFLDIRSPGLGDTAMYLCATRSGAGPYNEQFFGPGTRLTVL.

This chain links TRBV5-1 with TRBJ2-7; 7 positions agree with TRBD1. This CDR3 comprises 16 residues. The ends lost 2 bases at V and 0 bases at J; junction bases unmatched: 8. Germline lookup yields CDR1 SGHRS and CDR2 YFSETQ. The CDR3 here is CASSFFLDRISYEQYF. The CDR3 DNA follows: TGCGCCAGCAGCTTTTTTCTGGACAGGATCTCCTACGAGCAGTACTTC.

V gene TRBV27 combines with J gene TRBJ1-6, with D maybe TRBD1 (5 bases). The CDR3 is 15 residues long. V was shortened by 4 bases and J by 10 bases, with 17 bases between the two germline ends. Germline V gene sequence: CDR1 MNHEY, CDR2 SMNVEV (reference sequence). The CDR3 reads CASSSPSRVQSPLHF. The DNA of the CDR3 is TGTGCCAGCAGTTCCCCTTCCAGGGTCCAATCACCCCTCCACTTT.

The rearrangement links TRBV27 to TRBJ2-3; 8 bases agree with TRBD1. This CDR3 is 13 amino acids long. From germline, CDR1 is MNHEY and CDR2 SMNVEV (reference sequence). The trim removed 10 bases at V and 9 bases at J, leaving 12 bases unmatched. Here the CDR3 reads CAIRGRGTGTQYF. In nucleotides, the CDR3 is TGTGCCATCAGGGGCCGAGGGACAGGCACGCAGTATTTT.

The chain joins TRBV5-8 to TRBJ2-2; the D is unclear. V shed 5 bases and J shed 1 base, with 6 bases lying between them. Germline CDR1 reads SGHTS; CDR2 reads YDEGEE. The length of the CDR3 is 13 residues. In nucleotides, the CDR3 is TGTGCCAGCAGGATAGAGAACACCGGGGAGCTGTTTTTT. Translated, it gives CASRIENTGELFF.

Remarks on this clone: An end of the junction differs from the germline gene, which may be a read error. The chain couples TRBV6-4 to TRBJ1-1; no firm D call. CDR3 length: 14 amino acids. Germline V gene data show CDR1 as MRHNA and CDR2 as SNTAGT. CDR3 coding DNA: TGTGCCAGCTGCCTCAGGTCCCAGAACGCTGAAGCTTTCTTT. As protein: CASCLRSQNAEAFF.

This chain uses TRBV13 with TRBJ1-1; D is possibly TRBD1 (5 bases). The V gene's germline CDR1 is PRHDT and CDR2 FYEKMQ (reference sequence). The CDR3 consists of 15 residues. V was pared by 1 base and J by 2 bases, with 11 bases between. The CDR3 protein is CASSLVQAINTEAFF. CDR3 sequence (DNA): TGTGCCAGCAGCTTAGTACAGGCCATTAACACTGAAGCTTTCTTT.

The gene calls are TRBV6-5 and TRBJ1-2, with 7 bases fitting TRBD1. The CDR3 has 15 amino acids. The J segment lost 5 bases and the V segment lost 2 bases, leaving 8 bases of the junction unmatched. Germline lookup yields CDR1 MNHEY and CDR2 SVGAGI. The CDR3 nucleotides read TGTGCCAGCAGTTACGATGGCAGGGGGGTTTATGGCTACACCTTC. It translates to CASSYDGRGVYGYTF.

CDR3 DNA: TGCGCCAGCAGCTCACTACCAACCGGGACCGGGGAGCTGTTTTTT. Protein product: CASSSLPTGTGELFF. The rearrangement links TRBV5-1 to TRBJ2-2; D call uncertain. V dropped 3 bases and J dropped 5 bases, with 14 bases sitting between them. Germline CDR1 is SGHRS and CDR2 is YFSETQ. The CDR3 loop spans 15 amino acids.